The rows below give T cell receptor beta chains drawn from one sample of a study of PD-L1 blockade in urothelial cancer. Assay: immunoSEQ multiplex PCR; the TCRdb copy retains only in-frame clones and omits some. The sample gives about 32,000 clones, 80% to 90% of which show up once; under 4.5% is in the top ten. Sample: PBMCs, taken around atezolizumab (anti-PD-L1) treatment. Receptors originate from a man aged 50-59 years with urothelial cancer. Both conserved end residues are part of each CDR3. A D gene is named only where the DNA matches it firmly. The size of a clone is reported for some rows only, either as once, few or many, or as a class for expanded clones.

size,D,V,J,CDR3,DNA
-,-,TRBV28,TRBJ2-1,CASSPSGSSYNEQFF,TGTGCCAGCAGTCCCAGCGGGTCCTCCTACAATGAGCAGTTCTTC
-,-,TRBV11-2,TRBJ1-4,CASSHGTRNEKLFF,TGTGCCAGCAGCCACGGGACAAGAAATGAAAAACTGTTTTTT
-,TRBD2,TRBV6-4,TRBJ2-1,CASSEERGGNEQFF,TGTGCCAGCAGTGAGGAGCGGGGGGGGAATGAGCAGTTCTTC
-,TRBD1,TRBV5-1,TRBJ2-1,CASSRDRGDYNEQFF,TGCGCCAGCAGCCGGGACAGGGGAGATTACAATGAGCAGTTCTTC
-,TRBD1,TRBV28,TRBJ1-3,CASNRDGTGLGTGNTIYF,TGTGCCAGCAACCGAGATGGGACAGGTCTGGGTACTGGAAACACCATATATTTT
-,TRBD2,TRBV9,TRBJ2-7,CASSEGSGLASSYEQYF,TGTGCCAGCAGCGAGGGGAGTGGACTAGCGAGTTCCTACGAGCAGTACTTC
-,-,TRBV7-2,TRBJ2-7,CASSPSLGGTYEQYF,TGTGCCAGCAGCCCCTCCTTAGGAGGGACGTACGAGCAGTACTTC
-,TRBD1,TRBV11-2,TRBJ2-1,CASSLKTGGWYEQFF,TGTGCCAGCAGCCTTAAGACAGGGGGCTGGTATGAGCAGTTCTTC
-,-,TRBV4-1,TRBJ2-3,CASSQEGTSTDTQYF,TGCGCCAGCAGCCAAGAGGGGACTAGCACAGATACGCAGTATTTT
-,-,TRBV27,TRBJ2-2,CASSSYTGELFF,TGTGCCAGCAGTTCATACACCGGGGAGCTGTTTTTT
-,-,TRBV19,TRBJ1-1,CASSRSRVNTEAFF,TGTGCCAGTAGTCGATCGCGGGTGAACACTGAAGCTTTCTTT
-,-,TRBV6-5,TRBJ1-3,CASSYSRQSTGNTIYF,TGTGCCAGCAGTTACTCGAGGCAGAGCACTGGAAACACCATATATTTT
-,TRBD1,TRBV5-1,TRBJ1-4,CASSLDPQGGGEKLFF,TGCGCCAGCAGCTTGGATCCCCAGGGGGGTGGAGAAAAACTGTTTTTT
-,-,TRBV5-8,TRBJ2-2,CASSLVSNTGELFF,TGTGCCAGCAGCTTGGTGTCAAACACCGGGGAGCTGTTTTTT
-,TRBD1,TRBV14,TRBJ2-5,CASSQDPGTGRTQYF,TGTGCCAGCAGCCAAGATCCCGGGACAGGTCGGACCCAGTACTTC
-,TRBD2,TRBV5-1,TRBJ2-2,CASSPGGGAIGGELFF,TGCGCCAGCAGCCCCGGGGGGGGCGCAATTGGAGGGGAGCTGTTTTTT
-,-,TRBV5-1,TRBJ1-1,CASSQQLNTEAFF,TGCGCCAGCAGCCAACAGCTGAACACTGAAGCTTTCTTT
-,TRBD1,TRBV2,TRBJ2-7,CASSEEGTGQYEQYF,TGTGCCAGCAGTGAGGAAGGGACAGGGCAGTACGAGCAGTACTTC
once,TRBD2,TRBV6-5,TRBJ2-1,CASRKAGGPGEQFF,TGTGCCAGCAGAAAAGCGGGAGGGCCGGGTGAGCAGTTCTTC
-,-,TRBV5-6,TRBJ2-5,CASSEGVPQGTQYF,TGTGCCAGCAGCGAGGGGGTGCCTCAAGGGACCCAGTACTTC
-,TRBD2,TRBV28,TRBJ2-5,CASSLGSGGVGRRVQYF,TGTGCCAGCAGTTTAGGTTCGGGAGGGGTTGGGCGCAGGGTCCAGTACTTC
-,-,TRBV4-2,TRBJ1-5,CASSQGSQSNQPQHF,TGTGCCAGCAGCCAAGGCAGTCAAAGCAATCAGCCCCAGCATTTT
-,-,TRBV7-2,TRBJ2-2,CASSRETNTGELFF,TGTGCCAGCAGCCGGGAAACCAACACCGGGGAGCTGTTTTTT
-,-,TRBV13,TRBJ1-1,CASSFGGGTEAFF,TGTGCCAGCAGCTTTGGGGGAGGGACTGAAGCTTTCTTT
-,-,TRBV28,TRBJ1-5,CASSVGGQYSQPQHF,TGTGCCAGCAGTGTAGGCGGACAGTATTCTCAGCCCCAGCATTTT
-,-,TRBV27,TRBJ2-7,CASSLMTANSYEQYF,TGTGCCAGCAGTTTAATGACAGCCAACTCCTACGAGCAGTACTTC
few,TRBD1,TRBV7-9,TRBJ1-2,CASSLSIGQGFISGYTF,TGTGCCAGCAGCCTGTCGATTGGACAGGGATTTATCTCTGGCTACACCTTC
-,TRBD2,TRBV5-8,TRBJ2-4,CASSTGTSPAKNIQYF,TGTGCCAGCAGCACCGGGACTAGCCCAGCCAAAAACATTCAGTACTTC
once,TRBD1,TRBV9,TRBJ2-1,CASSVPGTGFDEQFF,TGTGCCAGCAGCGTCCCCGGGACAGGGTTCGATGAGCAGTTCTTC
once,TRBD2,TRBV4-1,TRBJ2-7,CASSQVGLAGGLSYEQYF,TGCGCCAGCAGCCAAGTGGGGCTAGCGGGAGGTCTCTCCTACGAGCAGTACTTC
-,TRBD1,TRBV27,TRBJ1-4,CASSPLTGSSKLFF,TGTGCCAGCAGTCCATTGACAGGGTCCTCAAAACTGTTTTTT
-,-,TRBV29-1,TRBJ2-1,CSVEGTVSLSGNEQFF,TGCAGCGTTGAAGGGACAGTCTCTCTTTCTGGGAATGAGCAGTTCTTC
-,TRBD2,TRBV6-5,TRBJ2-3,CASSRASGRDTQYF,TGTGCCAGCAGTAGGGCTAGCGGGAGAGATACGCAGTATTTT
-,TRBD1,TRBV9,TRBJ2-6,CASSLPFRTGGVQSAGANVLTF,TGTGCCAGCAGCCTACCCTTTCGGACAGGGGGCGTCCAATCTGCTGGGGCCAACGTCCTGACTTTC
-,-,TRBV5-1,TRBJ1-1,CASSSAEQYTEAFF,TGCGCCAGCAGCTCGGCCGAACAGTACACTGAAGCTTTCTTT
-,TRBD2,TRBV7-2,TRBJ2-1,CASSLAGGGAYNEQFF,TGTGCCAGCAGCTTAGCCGGCGGGGGGGCCTACAATGAGCAGTTCTTC
-,-,TRBV2,TRBJ2-7,CASLQAYEQYF,TGTGCCAGCCTACAGGCCTACGAGCAGTACTTC
-,-,TRBV19,TRBJ1-4,CASRLSSGTGFEKLFF,TGTGCCAGTAGGCTATCCTCCGGAACAGGGTTTGAAAAACTGTTTTTT
-,-,TRBV7-9,TRBJ2-1,CASSRLRVFTNEQFF,TGTGCCAGCAGCCGATTACGAGTTTTCACCAATGAGCAGTTCTTC
-,-,TRBV19,TRBJ1-1,CASSPGFTEAFF,TGTGCCAGTAGTCCAGGGTTCACTGAAGCTTTCTTT
-,TRBD2,TRBV4-1,TRBJ2-3,CASSRLGLAGGRGDTQYF,TGCGCCAGCAGCCGACTAGGGCTAGCGGGGGGGCGGGGAGATACGCAGTATTTT
once,TRBD1,TRBV6-6,TRBJ1-2,CASSSPTDRARGYTF,TGTGCCAGCAGTTCGCCAACCGACAGGGCGCGGGGCTACACCTTC
-,TRBD1,TRBV6-6,TRBJ2-7,CASSHLTGGYEQYF,TGTGCCAGCAGTCACCTTACAGGGGGATACGAGCAGTACTTC